Each of the 21 T cell receptor beta chains below was sequenced from the same sample in a study of CD8+ T cells in alopecia areata. After isolation, RNA underwent reverse transcription to generate cDNA as the sequencing template. This table comes from immunoSEQ multiplex PCR, and its TCRdb copy is limited to in-frame clones, with some not included. Altogether 100,000 to 150,000 clones are present, approximately 48% being singletons, with the ten largest covering around 19%. Here the sequenced sample was CD8+ T cells sorted from blood, taken at week 0. All receptors come from a human donor with alopecia areata.

The chain recombines TRBV6-5 with TRBJ2-3; perhaps TRBD2 as D (6 bases). Looked up from germline, CDR1 is MNHEY and CDR2 is SVGAGI. V was shortened by 6 bases and J by 2 bases, with 15 bases between the two germline ends. This CDR3 spans 15 amino acids. The CDR3 DNA follows: TGTGCCAGCAGACGGGACTTCCAAACCACAGATACGCAGTATTTT. This encodes CASRRDFQTTDTQYF.

This clone occurred once. The chain is built from TRBV9 and TRBJ1-1, with D perhaps TRBD1 (5 bases). The CDR3 has 15 amino acids. V dropped 4 bases and J dropped 5 bases, with 18 bases sitting between them. CDR1 and CDR2 from the germline V gene are SGDLS and YYNGEE. CDR3 in amino acids: CASSPSRGVRTEAFF. As DNA, the CDR3 is TGTGCCAGCAGCCCCTCTAGAGGGGTAAGAACTGAAGCTTTCTTT.

This chain uses TRBV5-4 with TRBJ2-1, with a weak D call TRBD2 (6 bases). The CDR3 covers 13 residues. V lost 2 bases and J 10 bases, leaving 13 bases between the germline ends. The V gene's germline CDR1 is SGHNT and CDR2 YYREEE (reference sequence). The CDR3 loop reads CASSFDTSPEQFF. Written as DNA, the CDR3 is TGTGCCAGCAGCTTTGATACTAGCCCAGAGCAGTTCTTC.

The chain carries TRBV7-9 and TRBJ2-3; D might be TRBD1 (5 bases). This CDR3 has 15 residues. CDR1 is SEHNR and CDR2 is FQNEAQ in the germline V gene (reference sequence). Trimming shortened V by 5 bases and J by 2 bases, and 14 bases separated the two germline ends. CDR3 nucleotide sequence: TGTGCCAGCAGCGGAGACAGCCAAATCACAGATACGCAGTATTTT. Residues: CASSGDSQITDTQYF.

A few counts support this clone. The chain recombines TRBV30 with TRBJ1-5; 8 positions match TRBD1. Germline CDR1 and CDR2: GTSNPN and SVGIG (reference sequence). This CDR3 is 14 amino acids long. V gave up 4 bases and J gave up 7 bases; unmatched junction bases: 9. The CDR3 bases are TGTGCCTGGACTTCTGGACAGGGTTGGCAGCCCCAGCATTTT. It codes for CAWTSGQGWQPQHF.

This clone has a handful of counts. J is TRBJ2-6 and V is TRBV29-1; D may be TRBD1 or TRBD2 (6 bases each). Trimming removed 6 bases at V and 0 bases at J, with 15 bases between. Germline CDR1 and CDR2: SQVTM and ANQGSEA. This CDR3 is built from 16 residues. Here the CDR3 reads CSVGSGGGSGANVLTF. CDR3 DNA sequence: TGCAGCGTCGGTTCCGGGGGCGGCTCTGGGGCCAACGTCCTGACTTTC.

There are a few counts of this clone. The genes are TRBV6-6 and TRBJ2-5; D unclear. This CDR3 has 11 residues. Trimming pared 6 bases from V and 2 bases from J, leaving 4 bases between. Germline V gives CDR1 MNHNY, CDR2 SVGAGI (reference sequence). The CDR3 region is CASSLQETQYF. The CDR3 nucleotides are TGTGCCAGCAGCCTGCAAGAGACCCAGTACTTC.

The V gene is TRBV11-2, the J gene TRBJ1-2, with 7 positions matching TRBD1. After removal of 3 bases from V and 3 bases from J, the junction contained 7 bases not matched to a gene. CDR3 length: 15 amino acids. Germline CDR1 reads SGHAT; CDR2 reads FQNNGV. Here the CDR3 reads CASSLGLDRDYGYTF. CDR3 sequence (DNA): TGTGCCAGCAGCTTGGGCTTAGACAGGGACTATGGCTACACCTTC. The entire variable domain, with the rest obtained from reference TRBV11-2 and TRBJ1-2, is as follows: EAGVAQSPRYKIIEKRQSVAFWCNPISGHATLYWYQQILGQGPKLLIQFQNNGVVDDSQLPKDRFSAERLKGVDSTLKIQPAKLEDSAVYLCASSLGLDRDYGYTFGSGTRLTVV.

This clone was found a few times. V and J are TRBV5-4 and TRBJ1-2; 7 bases fit TRBD1. V lost 4 bases and J lost 2; bases outside the gene matches: 8. This CDR3 comprises 15 residues. CDR1 is SGHNT, CDR2 YYREEE, per germline (reference sequence). The CDR3 sequence is CASSHRTGGNYGYTF. CDR3 nucleotides: TGTGCCAGCAGCCATCGGACAGGAGGGAACTATGGCTACACCTTC.

This clone is medium-sized (0.01 to 0.1%) within its sample. The rearrangement joins TRBV27 to TRBJ1-2; no reliable D call. Germline values: CDR1 MNHEY, CDR2 SMNVEV (reference sequence). V was trimmed by 5 bases and J by 8 bases, leaving 9 bases between them. The CDR3 consists of 11 residues. The CDR3 coding sequence is TGTGCCAGCAGTCCGAGTTTGGGCTACACCTTC. Encoded protein: CASSPSLGYTF.

The chain employs TRBV15 and TRBJ2-5; the D gene could be TRBD1 or TRBD2 (5 bases each). V lost 3 bases and J 1 base, leaving 12 bases between the germline ends. From germline, CDR1 is LNHNV and CDR2 YYDKDF (reference sequence). This CDR3 has 15 residues. The CDR3 spells CATSSDTGPQETQYF. The CDR3 nucleotides are TGTGCCACCAGCAGCGACACGGGGCCCCAAGAGACCCAGTACTTC.

The CDR3 loop is CASSSLVEGQGGTDTQYF. CDR3 nucleotide sequence: TGTGCCAGCAGCTCGCTTGTGGAGGGGCAAGGCGGCACAGATACGCAGTATTTT. The chain is built from TRBV5-6 and TRBJ2-3, with a possible D match to TRBD2 (6 bases). The CDR3 is 18 residues long. V was cut by 3 bases and J by 1 base, with 21 bases left in between. The germline V gene has CDR1 SGHDT and CDR2 YYEEEE.

This rearrangement joins TRBV10-3 to TRBJ2-5, with 7 bases fitting TRBD1. The germline CDR1 and CDR2 sequences are ENHRY and SYGVKD. The CDR3 is 13 residues long. J gave up 4 bases and V 6 bases, and 5 bases lay outside the gene matches. CDR3 region: CAIRKGAGETQYF. The CDR3 DNA reads TGTGCCATCAGAAAGGGGGCCGGAGAGACCCAGTACTTC.

This clone was seen only once. This rearrangement joins TRBV4-2 to TRBJ2-7; no clear D gene. The germline V gene has CDR1 LGHNA and CDR2 YNFKEQ. CDR3 length: 14 residues. The germline V and J ends were trimmed by 1 base and 1 base, with 8 bases remaining between them. The CDR3 sequence is CASSQVTSSYEQYF. The CDR3 DNA reads TGTGCCAGCAGCCAAGTTACATCTTCCTACGAGCAGTACTTC.

This CDR3 is CSGRGQGSYEQYF. CDR3 nucleotides: TGCAGCGGTAGGGGACAGGGAAGCTACGAGCAGTACTTC. V gene TRBV29-1 combines with J gene TRBJ2-7, with 9 positions matching TRBD1. The CDR3 contains 13 residues. The germline gives CDR1 SQVTM, CDR2 ANQGSEA. V gave up 7 bases and J gave up 3 bases; unmatched junction bases: 7.

CDR3 nucleotide sequence: TGCAGCGTTGACAGGGGGGGCACTGAAGCTTTCTTT. This encodes CSVDRGGTEAFF. The rearrangement joins TRBV29-1 to TRBJ1-1, with 7 bases aligning to TRBD1. V was clipped by 3 bases and J by 4 bases; unmatched bases: 2. Germline V gene sequence: CDR1 SQVTM, CDR2 ANQGSEA. This CDR3 has 12 amino acids.

In this sample, this clone turned up once. The rearrangement joins TRBV5-4 to TRBJ1-1; D is possibly TRBD1 (6 bases). The germline V gene has CDR1 SGHNT and CDR2 YYREEE (reference sequence). The CDR3 length is 15 residues. V was shortened by 0 bases and J by 10 bases, with 19 bases between the two germline ends. As DNA, the CDR3 is TGTGCCAGCAGCTTGGGGAGACAGGACCCCCGTGGAGCTTTCTTT. Its protein product is CASSLGRQDPRGAFF.

As concerns this clone: Other DNA sequences in the sample encode the same CDR3. The chain couples TRBV2 to TRBJ2-3, with D possibly being TRBD1 (5 bases). The V gene lost 5 bases and the J gene lost 5 bases, with 8 bases spanning the gap. This CDR3 has 12 amino acids. Germline lookup yields CDR1 SNHLY and CDR2 FYNNEI. The CDR3 loop is CASSSGIDTQYF. Written as DNA, the CDR3 is TGTGCCAGCAGTTCAGGGATAGATACGCAGTATTTT.

The chain combines TRBV29-1 with TRBJ1-3, with D hard to call. V was cut by 3 bases and J by 4 bases, with 10 bases left in between. Germline V gene lookup returns CDR1 SQVTM and CDR2 ANQGSEA. This CDR3 is 13 amino acids long. CDR3 sequence (DNA): TGCAGCGTTGACGCAGGCGCCGGAAACACCATATATTTT. This gives the protein CSVDAGAGNTIYF.

The chain joins TRBV13 to TRBJ1-2, with 10 bases aligning to TRBD1. CDR3 size: 21 residues. The V segment lost 1 base and the J segment 4 bases; nucleotides outside the gene matches: 21. CDR1 and CDR2 from the germline V gene are PRHDT and FYEKMQ (reference sequence). The CDR3: CASSLAILHPGTGASGYGYTF. The CDR3 bases are TGTGCCAGCAGCTTAGCAATTCTACACCCCGGGACAGGGGCTTCGGGCTATGGCTACACCTTC.

There are a few counts of this clone. Compared with germline, one end of the junction differs, possibly owing to a read error. The CDR3 DNA reads as TGCGCCAGCAGCTTGGGCCAGAATGTGCAGTTCTTC. The encoded protein is CASSLGQNVQFF. The chain employs TRBV5-1 and TRBJ2-1; D gene unclear. This CDR3 is 12 amino acids long. Germline V CDR1 and CDR2: SGHRS, YFSETQ.